Sequencing of this T cell receptor (beta chain) was carried out in a study of tumor-infiltrating lymphocytes in primary liver carcinoma. The wider study: Men and women, 30 to 69 years of age, made up the patients. Study-level results: Relative to blood, tumors carried a significantly larger fraction of the repertoire in their top 250 clones (p = 0.039).

V shed 6 bases, J shed 7 bases, and the junction held 11 bases outside the gene matches. There are 15 residues in the CDR3. Germline CDR1 and CDR2: SGHRS and YFSETQ. From about 0.45 ug total RNA, TCR beta cDNA was generated with a primer in the constant region. TCR beta libraries came from three nested multiplex PCR rounds using slightly modified ARM-PCR. In the first two PCR rounds, TRBV1-TRBV30 forward primers were paired with a C-beta reverse primer, and each round lasted approximately 10 cycles. TCRdb analysed the multiplex PCR reads with MiXCR anew, one entry per CDR3 protein. This sample yields 200,000 or so distinct CDR3 sequences, of which approximately 65% are seen a single time; 7% to 8.5% belongs to the top ten. Blood RNA was derived from unsorted whole blood, and germline DNA was extracted too. Notes on this clonotype: The antigen remains unidentified. No conserved phenylalanine or tryptophan ends this CDR3, so it is likely a read error.

The chain couples TRBV5-1 to TRBJ2-1, with 9 bases fitting TRBD2. The clonotype comes from a woman aged 55-69 years with primary liver carcinoma and hepatitis B virus infection. The specimen sequenced was peripheral blood. CDR3 DNA: TGCGCCAGCAATAGTCATAGCGGGAGTGGGAATGAGCAGTTCCTC. The encoded protein is CASNSHSGSGNEQFL.